This is a list of T cell receptor beta chains from one sample in a study of T cells in Graves' hyperthyroidism and ophthalmopathy. MiXCR, applied by TCRdb to the multiplex PCR reads, yields one record per CDR3 protein. The repertoire holds fewer than 450,000 distinct CDR3 sequences, with roughly 20% as singletons. Sequenced: blood. The receptors originated from a man aged 18-30 years with Graves' ophthalmopathy. Both conserved end residues are part of each CDR3. The D gene is left open where the match is weak.

D,J,V,CDR3
NA,TRBJ2-1,TRBV3-1,CASSQGLLGYNEQFF
TRBD1,TRBJ1-4,TRBV19,CASSDTGVVNEKLFF
TRBD1,TRBJ2-7,TRBV29-1,CSVGTGTSYEQYF
NA,TRBJ1-5,TRBV2,CAGGDNSNQPQHF
NA,TRBJ2-5,TRBV24-1,CATSVEGAETQYF
NA,TRBJ1-2,TRBV3-1,CASSQDLGGVGYTF
NA,TRBJ2-7,TRBV6-1,CASSPPARSSYEQYF
TRBD1,TRBJ1-1,TRBV12-3/TRBV12-4,CASSREGTGGVTEAFF
TRBD2,TRBJ2-1,TRBV13,CASSETSGGFDEQFF
TRBD1,TRBJ2-2,TRBV7-6,CASSLAGGQGNTGELFF
NA,TRBJ1-2,TRBV7-3,CASSQTERDTGYGYTF
TRBD1,TRBJ1-1,TRBV11-2,CASSFLPGTDVNTEAFF
NA,TRBJ2-3,TRBV10-2,CASTPGQDTQYF
TRBD2,TRBJ2-5,TRBV7-9,CASSLEGRDYYQETQYF
NA,TRBJ2-3,TRBV5-1,CASSEQGTDTQYF
NA,TRBJ1-6,TRBV7-6,CASSLSPVNSPLHF